This TCR beta chain originates from a study of cytomegalovirus exposure and HLA in healthy donors. Findings and limits, study-wide: Three CMV-associated chains proved CMV antigen-specific in vitro. As immune exposure information, only CMV serostatus was available. Prior analysis indicated that the majority of TCR beta V segments exhibited productivity approximately 90% or approximately 30% of the time. In a later analysis, compared with equally common non-associated chains, HLA-associated beta chains were more expanded.

This CDR3 has 14 residues. Germline V gene sequence: CDR1 LNHDA, CDR2 SQIVND (reference sequence). V lost 5 bases and J lost 4; bases outside the gene matches: 6. 60 Vbeta and 13 Jbeta primers were used in PCR. Using immunoSEQ multiplex PCR, the repertoire was profiled, and TCRdb retains in-frame clones only, with some absent. The repertoire holds roughly 140,000 clones, with about three quarters as singletons. This clone was seen a single time. Its antigen is as yet unknown. The rearrangement uses TRBV19 and TRBJ2-3; TRBD1 matches at 7 bases. Sample: PBMCs. The source is a man aged 18 to 35 in good health and CMV-seronegative. CDR3 residues: CASSQTGESDTQYF. Written as DNA, the CDR3 is TGTGCCAGTAGTCAAACAGGGGAGTCAGATACGCAGTATTTT.